Below, one T cell receptor beta chain is given with its context. Its matching antigen is unknown. During the collection period, no donor immune events like infections were recorded. Germline V CDR1 and CDR2: LGHNA, YSLEER. This CDR3 is 17 amino acids long. V lost 0 bases and J 1 base, leaving 10 bases between the germline ends. Clones were sequenced by immunoSEQ multiplex PCR, and TCRdb holds only the in-frame ones, with some missing. The sample contains about 98,000 clones, around 88% of which appear only once. This entry belongs to a study of identifying expanded T cells in peripheral blood. Findings of the study overall: Roughly 2-week clone count variance significantly increased as total template count grew. Differentially abundant clones: about 1.3 between replicates, just under 17 at 2 to 3 weeks, less than 20 at four.

This receptor was taken from a person aged 18-69 years in good health. Sequencing input: blood. The genes are TRBV4-3 and TRBJ2-6, with unresolved D. CDR3 sequence: CASSQDHSTSGANVLTF. CDR3 nucleotides: TGCGCCAGCAGCCAAGATCACTCCACTTCTGGGGCCAACGTCCTGACTTTC.